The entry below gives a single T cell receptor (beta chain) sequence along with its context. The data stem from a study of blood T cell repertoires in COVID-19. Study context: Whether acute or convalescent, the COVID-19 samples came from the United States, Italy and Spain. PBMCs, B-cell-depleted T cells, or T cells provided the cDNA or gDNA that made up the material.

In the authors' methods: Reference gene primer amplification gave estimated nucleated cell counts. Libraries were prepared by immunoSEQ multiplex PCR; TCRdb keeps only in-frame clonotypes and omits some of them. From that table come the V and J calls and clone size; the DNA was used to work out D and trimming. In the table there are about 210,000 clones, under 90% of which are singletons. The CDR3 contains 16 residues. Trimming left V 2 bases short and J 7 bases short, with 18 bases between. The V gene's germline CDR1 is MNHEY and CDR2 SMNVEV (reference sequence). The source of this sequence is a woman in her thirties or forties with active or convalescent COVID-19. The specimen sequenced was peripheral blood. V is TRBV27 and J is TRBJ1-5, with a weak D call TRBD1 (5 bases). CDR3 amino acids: CASSLLGLGGVQPQHF. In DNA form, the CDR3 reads TGTGCCAGCAGTTTACTAGGACTGGGAGGGGTGCAGCCCCAGCATTTT.